A selection of T cell receptor beta chains follows, all from one sample in a study of blood T cell repertoires in COVID-19. Some clones are missing from TCRdb's copy, which holds only in-frame ones; the method was immunoSEQ multiplex PCR. The data show around 75,000 clones, around 89% seen once. The sequencing input was peripheral blood. The source is a man between 45 and 60 years old with acute or convalescent COVID-19. Both conserved end residues are part of each CDR3. Fields, in order: J gene, clone size, D gene, V gene, CDR3 protein, CDR3 DNA. D genes are given only for firm matches. Clone size is not always given. Where it is, it says once, few, many or a class for expanded clones.

TRBJ2-5	NA	NA	TRBV7-7	CASSFGGQETQYF	TGTGCCAGCAGCTTCGGCGGGCAAGAGACCCAGTACTTC
TRBJ2-5	NA	NA	TRBV30	CAWSVRVQETQYF	TGTGCCTGGAGTGTACGGGTCCAAGAGACCCAGTACTTC
TRBJ2-1	NA	NA	TRBV5-6	CASSPLHYEQFF	TGTGCCAGCAGCCCTCTGCACTATGAGCAGTTCTTC
TRBJ2-3	once	NA	TRBV5-1	CASSLAGADTQYF	TGCGCCAGCAGCTTGGCCGGGGCAGATACGCAGTATTTT
TRBJ2-7	NA	NA	TRBV21-1	CAPRQAYEQYF	TGTGCCCCTCGACAAGCCTACGAGCAGTACTTC
TRBJ1-5	NA	NA	TRBV19	CASSIVMGGHQPQHF	TGTGCCAGTAGTATAGTGATGGGGGGGCATCAGCCCCAGCATTTT
TRBJ2-7	NA	NA	TRBV18	CASSLRDFSYEQYF	TGTGCCAGCTCACTCCGAGATTTTTCCTACGAGCAGTACTTC
TRBJ2-5	once	NA	TRBV24-1	CATSRGETQYF	TGTGCCACCAGTCGAGGAGAGACCCAGTACTTC
TRBJ2-7	NA	NA	TRBV6-2/TRBV6-3	CASSPDWSSYEQYF	TGTGCCAGCAGCCCCGATTGGAGCTCCTACGAGCAGTACTTC
TRBJ2-5	NA	NA	TRBV7-8	CASSPTRETQYF	TGTGCCAGCAGCCCAACCAGGGAGACCCAGTACTTC
TRBJ2-7	NA	TRBD2	TRBV10-1	CASSELAGYEQYF	TGCGCCAGCAGTGAGCTAGCGGGCTACGAGCAGTACTTC
TRBJ2-2	NA	NA	TRBV5-1	CASSQQGNTGELFF	TGCGCCAGCAGCCAACAGGGGAACACCGGGGAGCTGTTTTTT
TRBJ1-1	NA	NA	TRBV29-1	CSVEEQPNTEAFF	TGCAGCGTTGAAGAACAGCCGAACACTGAAGCTTTCTTT
TRBJ2-7	NA	NA	TRBV5-5	CASSLTGYEQYF	TGTGCCAGCAGTTTAACGGGCTACGAGCAGTACTTC
TRBJ2-2	NA	NA	TRBV5-5	CASTIQAITNTGELFF	TGTGCCAGCACCATACAGGCGATTACGAACACCGGGGAGCTGTTTTTT
TRBJ2-7	NA	TRBD2	TRBV7-2	CASSLEGTSGSYEQYF	TGTGCCAGCAGCTTAGAAGGGACTAGCGGAAGTTACGAGCAGTACTTC
TRBJ2-7	NA	NA	TRBV30	CAWSLTSSGQYF	TGTGCCTGGAGTTTAACTAGTTCGGGGCAGTACTTC
TRBJ2-4	NA	NA	TRBV13	CASSLRGEVHIQYF	TGTGCCAGCAGCTTAAGAGGGGAGGTACACATTCAGTACTTC
TRBJ2-1	NA	NA	TRBV15	CATSMGGWGPEQFF	TGTGCCACCAGCATGGGCGGCTGGGGCCCTGAGCAGTTCTTC
TRBJ2-2	few	NA	TRBV27	CASSPIDTGELFF	TGTGCCAGCAGTCCCATTGACACCGGGGAGCTGTTTTTT
TRBJ1-5	few	TRBD1	TRBV7-9	CASSRTGGNQPQHF	TGTGCCAGCAGTCGGACAGGCGGCAATCAGCCCCAGCATTTT
TRBJ2-2	NA	TRBD1	TRBV24-1	CATSDPQGWQYTGELFF	TGTGCCACCAGTGATCCACAGGGGTGGCAATACACCGGGGAGCTGTTTTTT
TRBJ1-6	NA	NA	TRBV7-2	CASSLGQGSSYNSPLHF	TGTGCCAGCAGCTTAGGCCAGGGGAGCTCCTATAATTCACCCCTCCACTTT
TRBJ2-5	NA	NA	TRBV12-3/TRBV12-4	CASSSGPKTQYF	TGTGCCAGCAGTTCAGGGCCAAAGACCCAGTACTTC
TRBJ1-2	NA	NA	TRBV10-2	CASIKGKGDGYTF	TGCGCCAGCATCAAAGGCAAGGGGGATGGCTACACCTTC
TRBJ2-5	NA	NA	TRBV5-1	CASSSSGQLQETQYF	TGCGCCAGCAGCTCATCCGGACAGTTACAAGAGACCCAGTACTTC
TRBJ2-5	NA	NA	TRBV7-6	CASSLSPVGAQETQYF	TGTGCCAGCAGCTTAAGTCCAGTGGGAGCCCAAGAGACCCAGTACTTC
TRBJ1-1	NA	NA	TRBV10-1	CASSTGNTEAFF	TGCGCCAGTTCGACAGGGAACACTGAAGCTTTCTTT
TRBJ2-7	NA	NA	TRBV7-6	CASSPDRVSYEQYF	TGTGCCAGCAGCCCCGACCGGGTCTCCTACGAGCAGTACTTC
TRBJ2-7	NA	TRBD1	TRBV5-1	CASSLEGGWGYEQYF	TGCGCCAGCAGCTTGGAAGGGGGCTGGGGATACGAGCAGTACTTC
TRBJ2-5	NA	NA	TRBV7-6	CASSPNGQIQETQYF	TGTGCCAGCAGCCCCAACGGACAGATCCAAGAGACCCAGTACTTC
TRBJ2-3	NA	TRBD1	TRBV27	CASSRQGRTDTQYF	TGTGCCAGCAGTCGACAGGGGCGCACAGATACGCAGTATTTT
TRBJ1-2	NA	NA	TRBV6-5	CASRRGSLAYGYTF	TGTGCCAGCCGGCGGGGATCCCTTGCCTATGGCTACACCTTC
TRBJ2-7	NA	TRBD2	TRBV20-1	CSASGYSGSQASYEQYF	TGCAGTGCTAGTGGTTATAGCGGGAGTCAAGCGTCCTACGAGCAGTACTTC
TRBJ2-7	few	TRBD2	TRBV4-1	CASSGTWEGRIVTYEQYF	TGCGCCAGCAGCGGGACCTGGGAGGGCCGAATCGTAACCTACGAGCAGTACTTC
TRBJ1-5	NA	NA	TRBV5-4	CASSLAPGQPQHF	TGTGCCAGCAGCTTGGCCCCGGGGCAGCCCCAGCATTTT
TRBJ2-5	NA	TRBD2	TRBV7-2	CASSLREGLIETQYF	TGTGCCAGCAGCTTACGGGAGGGCCTCATAGAGACCCAGTACTTC
TRBJ2-7	NA	NA	TRBV10-2	CASRMGRGGTYEQYF	TGCGCCAGCCGAATGGGGAGGGGGGGTACCTACGAGCAGTACTTC
TRBJ1-4	NA	NA	TRBV28	CASRLRLGGNEKLFF	TGTGCCAGCAGATTACGACTCGGAGGAAATGAAAAACTGTTTTTT
TRBJ1-2	NA	TRBD1	TRBV10-3	CAISTGTGANHGYTF	TGTGCCATCAGCACGGGGACAGGGGCGAATCATGGCTACACCTTC
TRBJ2-1	once	NA	TRBV4-1	CASSHPTGYNEQFF	TGCGCCAGCAGTCACCCTACAGGGTACAATGAGCAGTTCTTC
TRBJ2-5	NA	NA	TRBV7-9	CASTAEETQYF	TGTGCCAGCACCGCGGAAGAGACCCAGTACTTC
TRBJ1-6	NA	TRBD1	TRBV2	CASSRQGLGNSPLHF	TGTGCCAGCAGTCGACAGGGTCTCGGTAATTCACCCCTCCACTTT
TRBJ2-5	NA	TRBD2	TRBV5-6	CASSPGTFRWEGRETQYF	TGTGCCAGCAGCCCAGGGACTTTTCGGTGGGAGGGCAGGGAGACCCAGTACTTC
TRBJ1-1	NA	TRBD1	TRBV6-4	CASSVYRGTEAFF	TGTGCCAGCAGTGTTTACAGGGGGACTGAAGCTTTCTTT
TRBJ1-6	NA	NA	TRBV27	CASRVPGFYNSPLHF	TGTGCCAGCAGGGTACCGGGGTTCTATAATTCACCCCTCCACTTT
TRBJ1-6	NA	NA	TRBV29-1	CSARGQPNSPLHF	TGCAGCGCCCGAGGACAGCCGAATTCACCCCTCCACTTT
TRBJ2-1	NA	TRBD1	TRBV19	CASSRQGSDEQFF	TGTGCCAGTAGTCGACAGGGGAGCGATGAGCAGTTCTTC
TRBJ1-5	NA	NA	TRBV6-5	CASSPGGMGNQPQHF	TGTGCCAGCAGCCCGGGGGGAATGGGCAATCAGCCCCAGCATTTT
TRBJ2-7	NA	TRBD1	TRBV5-1	CASSLGTGGLYEQYF	TGCGCCAGCAGCTTGGGAACAGGGGGCCTCTACGAGCAGTACTTC
TRBJ2-7	NA	NA	TRBV4-3	CASSHRDSYEQYF	TGCGCCAGCAGCCACCGGGACTCCTACGAGCAGTACTTC
TRBJ2-6	once	TRBD1	TRBV11-3	CASSMRQGAGANVLTF	TGTGCCAGCAGCATGCGACAGGGGGCTGGGGCCAACGTCCTGACTTTC
TRBJ1-6	NA	NA	TRBV19	CASSASGPPNSPLHF	TGTGCCAGTAGTGCGTCAGGGCCGCCTAATTCACCCCTCCACTTT
TRBJ1-1	NA	TRBD1	TRBV18	CASSPATGGGTEAFF	TGTGCCAGCTCACCAGCGACAGGGGGCGGCACTGAAGCTTTCTTT
TRBJ2-2	NA	TRBD2	TRBV3-1/TRBV3-2	CASSPILAGSTGELFF	TGTGCCAGCAGCCCCATACTAGCGGGATCCACCGGGGAGCTGTTTTTT
TRBJ2-2	once	NA	TRBV7-9	CASSSGTLWPGELFF	TGTGCCAGCAGCTCCGGGACACTATGGCCCGGGGAGCTGTTTTTT
TRBJ2-1	NA	TRBD2	TRBV19	CASSIDPPGLAGGYSYNEQFF	TGTGCCAGTAGTATCGATCCACCGGGACTAGCGGGAGGGTACTCCTACAATGAGCAGTTCTTC